This T cell receptor (beta chain) was retrieved from a study of beta chain features in type 1 diabetes. Study-level information: No age, gender or cell yield differences were seen between patients and healthy donors. Study results and limitations: Among all four CD4+ subsets, Type 1 diabetes patients had TCRB CDR3s that were moderately but significantly shorter.

Trimming removed 5 bases from V and 9 bases from J; junction bases left unmatched: 2. The CDR3 runs to 11 residues. Germline V CDR1 and CDR2: MNHEY, SVGAGI. TCRB transcripts that were expressed got sequenced, as all of the isolated RNA had been reverse transcribed. Produced via immunoSEQ multiplex PCR; TCRdb's table is partial and in-frame only. This table has about 700,000 clones, 13% appearing once. Regarding this clone: Its antigen is unidentified.

The TCR comes from a man younger than 35 with type 1 diabetes. Specimen: naive CD4+ T cells from blood. The chain combines TRBV6-5 with TRBJ1-1, with TRBD1 matching over 8 bases. CDR3 residues: CASSIRGQAFF. CDR3 sequence (DNA): TGTGCCAGCAGTATCAGGGGGCAAGCTTTCTTT.